The rows below give T cell receptor beta chains drawn from one sample of a study of graft-versus-host responses after intestinal transplantation. Their recognized antigens are unknown. The protocol was immunoSEQ multiplex PCR, while the TCRdb copy is restricted to in-frame clones and leaves out a portion. The sample contains roughly 110,000 clones, over 80% of which appear only once. The specimen comprised unstimulated CD4+ T cells sorted from spleen or lymph node cells, sampled before transplant. The receptors were sampled from a human donor who was the organ donor for an intestinal transplant. CDR3s include the opening cysteine and the closing phenylalanine or tryptophan. A D gene is named only where the DNA matches it firmly. Some rows have no size entry. The others give once, few or many, or a class for an expanded clone.

>TRBV6-1|-|-|TRBJ2-5
TGTGCCAGCCTCTCGTGGGGTCTATCTACAGAGACCCAGTACTTC
CASLSWGLSTETQYF
>TRBV11-3|-|-|TRBJ1-6
TGTGCCAGCAGCTTGGCTGACAGGCGGAATTCACCCCTCCACTTT
CASSLADRRNSPLHF
>TRBV6-5|-|-|TRBJ2-2
TGTGCCAGCAGGCGGACTAACACCGGGGAGCTGTTTTTT
CASRRTNTGELFF
>TRBV6-6|-|-|TRBJ1-3
TGTGCCAGCAGTTACTCGACAGTTGGAAACACCATATATTTT
CASSYSTVGNTIYF
>TRBV9|-|-|TRBJ1-3
TGTGCCAGCAGCCCCAACCCAGACTATGGAAACACCATATATTTT
CASSPNPDYGNTIYF
>TRBV10-3|-|-|TRBJ2-1
TGTGCCATCAGTTCTCCAGGCCCCCTAGGATACAATGAGCAGTTCTTC
CAISSPGPLGYNEQFF
>TRBV7-3|-|TRBD1|TRBJ1-1
TGTGCCAGCAGCTTAAATGGCCCTACAGGGGACACTGAAGCTTTCTTT
CASSLNGPTGDTEAFF
>TRBV7-6|-|-|TRBJ2-7
TGTGCCAGCAGCGCCGGACAGGGAGGGACCTACGAGCAGTACTTC
CASSAGQGGTYEQYF
>TRBV11-2|-|-|TRBJ2-3
TGTGCCAGCAGCTTAGATACGCAGTATTTT
CASSLDTQYF
>TRBV29-1|-|-|TRBJ1-4
TGCAGCGCCCACCTAGAGGAAAAACTGTTTTTT
CSAHLEEKLFF
>TRBV2|few|-|TRBJ1-4
TGTGCCAGCAGACCCGGGGGGAATGAAAAACTGTTTTTT
CASRPGGNEKLFF
>TRBV23-1|once|-|TRBJ1-1
TGCGCCAGCACAAGCCCGGAGAACACTGAAGCTTTCTTT
CASTSPENTEAFF
>TRBV10-3|few|TRBD1|TRBJ1-3
TGTGCCATCAGACCGGGACAGGGGGCGGCCTCTGGAAACACCATATATTTT
CAIRPGQGAASGNTIYF
>TRBV28|-|TRBD1|TRBJ1-5
TGTGCCAGCAGTTCCAGGGGGTCGAGCAATCAGCCCCAGCATTTT
CASSSRGSSNQPQHF
>TRBV6-5|few|TRBD1|TRBJ2-4
TGTGCCAGCAGCACACATACAGGGGAAAACATTCAGTACTTC
CASSTHTGENIQYF
>TRBV6-6|-|-|TRBJ1-2
TGTGCCAGCAATCTACAGGGAGGTCAGGACTATGGCTACACCTTC
CASNLQGGQDYGYTF
>TRBV19|-|-|TRBJ1-2
TGTGCCAGCCGAGTAGCCGGCCAGAACTATGGCTACACCTTC
CASRVAGQNYGYTF
>TRBV5-4|-|TRBD1|TRBJ1-4
TGTGCCAGCAGCATGACAGGGGCCGGGGCAACTAATGAAAAACTGTTTTTT
CASSMTGAGATNEKLFF
>TRBV5-5|-|TRBD1|TRBJ1-3
TGTGCCAGCAGCCGTTCCGGGACAGGGGGCTCAACTGGAAACACCATATATTTT
CASSRSGTGGSTGNTIYF
>TRBV5-1|-|-|TRBJ2-7
TGCGCCAGCAGCTTGAGAGGAGGGACGACCTTAAAAGACTACGAGCAGTACTTC
CASSLRGGTTLKDYEQYF
>TRBV7-3|-|-|TRBJ2-2
TGTGCCAGCAGAAGGGGGAACACCGGGGAGCTGTTTTTT
CASRRGNTGELFF
>TRBV19|-|-|TRBJ1-2
TGTGCCAGTAACCCGGGCCTGGACAGAGGATCCTATGGCTACACCTTC
CASNPGLDRGSYGYTF
>TRBV19|-|-|TRBJ2-6
TGTGCCAGTATCCAGGGGCCCAACTCTGGGGCCAACGTCCTGACTTTC
CASIQGPNSGANVLTF
>TRBV7-9|once|-|TRBJ2-1
TGTGCCAGCAGCTTATTTGTGGTCATGGAATACAATGAGCAGTTCTTC
CASSLFVVMEYNEQFF
>TRBV18|-|-|TRBJ2-7
TGTGCCAGCTCAGAGGGACCCGCCGAGCAGTACTTC
CASSEGPAEQYF
>TRBV5-1|few|-|TRBJ1-4
TGCGCCAGCAGCTTGGACAGGGTTACTGAGAAACTGTTTTTT
CASSLDRVTEKLFF
>TRBV9|-|-|TRBJ2-3
TGTGCCAGCAGCCCCCTTTTCCCAGATACGCAGTATTTT
CASSPLFPDTQYF
>TRBV7-9|once|TRBD1|TRBJ1-5
TGTGCCAGCAGCTTGACAGGGGATAGCAATCAGCCCCAGCATTTT
CASSLTGDSNQPQHF
>TRBV4-1|once|TRBD1|TRBJ1-2
TGCGCCAGCAGCCCACAAAACAGGGGACAAGACTATGGCTACACCTTC
CASSPQNRGQDYGYTF
>TRBV5-6|-|-|TRBJ1-5
TGTGCCAGCAGCCAGACAATCCAGGGACCCCAGCATTTT
CASSQTIQGPQHF
>TRBV5-1|-|TRBD1|TRBJ2-5
TGCGCCAGCAGCCCCGCGACAGGGAAAGAGACCCAGTACTTC
CASSPATGKETQYF
>TRBV5-6|-|TRBD1|TRBJ2-2
TGTGCCAGCAGCTTACCCGGGACAGGGGTATTGGGGGAGCTGTTTTTT
CASSLPGTGVLGELFF
>TRBV6-1|once|TRBD1|TRBJ2-7
TGTGCCAGCAGTCGACAGGGAAGGCACAGCTACGAGCAGTACTTC
CASSRQGRHSYEQYF
>TRBV18|-|TRBD2|TRBJ2-5
TGTGCCAGCTCACCAATGAGCGGGGGCCAAGAGACCCAGTACTTC
CASSPMSGGQETQYF
>TRBV19|-|-|TRBJ1-2
TGTGCCAGTAGTCCGGAGGGAGCTTACTATGGCTACACCTTC
CASSPEGAYYGYTF
>TRBV5-1|-|-|TRBJ1-6
TGCGCCAGCAGCTTGGAAGGACCTGATAATTCACCCCTCCACTTT
CASSLEGPDNSPLHF
>TRBV12-5|-|-|TRBJ2-5
TGTGCTAGTGGTTTGGCGGACCCGCGGGACGAGACCCAGTACTTC
CASGLADPRDETQYF